Listed below are T cell receptor beta chains from one sample, sequenced in a study of blood T cell repertoires in COVID-19. Sequencing used immunoSEQ multiplex PCR; TCRdb keeps in-frame clones, though not all of them. The sample includes fewer than 150,000 clones, approximately 88% of them seen just once. Sequenced input: peripheral blood. Source of these receptors: a human donor in a cohort sampled during active COVID-19. Each CDR3 is given with its conserved first and last residue. Each record gives: V gene, J gene, clone size, D gene, CDR3 DNA, CDR3 protein. The D gene is left open where the match is weak. Clone sizes are given selectively: once, few, many, or a class where the clone is expanded.

V: TRBV10-3; J: TRBJ2-7; size: -; D: -; DNA: TGTGCCATCAGTGGCCCCGGCAGGGCCTACGAGCAGTACTTC; CDR3: CAISGPGRAYEQYF
V: TRBV10-2; J: TRBJ2-2; size: -; D: TRBD1; DNA: TGCGCCAGCAGTGAGGCCTCCGGGACAGCGAACACCGGGGAGCTGTTTTTT; CDR3: CASSEASGTANTGELFF
V: TRBV5-1; J: TRBJ2-2; size: -; D: TRBD1; DNA: TGCGCCAGCAGCTTGACTGACAGGGGGCGATCCGGGGAGCTGTTTTTT; CDR3: CASSLTDRGRSGELFF
V: TRBV19; J: TRBJ1-5; size: few; D: TRBD1; DNA: TGTGCCAGTAGTCCCCGGACAGGGGGTCCCGGACAGCCCCAGCATTTT; CDR3: CASSPRTGGPGQPQHF
V: TRBV6-5; J: TRBJ1-1; size: few; D: TRBD1; DNA: TGTGCCAGCGGGACAGTCATGAACACTGAAGCTTTCTTT; CDR3: CASGTVMNTEAFF
V: TRBV11-1; J: TRBJ2-4; size: -; D: TRBD1; DNA: TGTGCCAGCAGCTCCCCCTGGACAGGGGAAAACATTCAGTACTTC; CDR3: CASSSPWTGENIQYF
V: TRBV27; J: TRBJ1-1; size: -; D: -; DNA: TGTGCCAGCAGTTACCGACCGGGAAGGGAAGCTTTCTTT; CDR3: CASSYRPGREAFF
V: TRBV19; J: TRBJ1-5; size: many; D: TRBD1; DNA: TGTGCCAGTAGTGAAGGAGGGGGCGCGGTTCAGCCCCAGCATTTT; CDR3: CASSEGGGAVQPQHF
V: TRBV6-5; J: TRBJ2-5; size: -; D: TRBD2; DNA: TGTGCCAGCAGTAGGACTAGCGGGGGAGAGACCCAGTACTTC; CDR3: CASSRTSGGETQYF
V: TRBV5-3; J: TRBJ2-1; size: -; D: TRBD1; DNA: TGTGCCAGAAGCTTGAATTGGGACAGGGCTGACAATGAGCAGTTCTTC; CDR3: CARSLNWDRADNEQFF
V: TRBV6-5; J: TRBJ2-3; size: -; D: TRBD1; DNA: TGTGCCAGCAGTTCGGGGACAGGGATCACAGATACGCAGTATTTT; CDR3: CASSSGTGITDTQYF
V: TRBV30; J: TRBJ1-1; size: -; D: TRBD1; DNA: TGTGCCTGGAACAGGGGCGAAGACACTGAAGCTTTCTTT; CDR3: CAWNRGEDTEAFF
V: TRBV18; J: TRBJ2-2; size: once; D: TRBD1; DNA: TGTGCCAGCTCACCCCGGGACAGGGGCTTCGGCGGGGAGCTGTTTTTT; CDR3: CASSPRDRGFGGELFF
V: TRBV5-1; J: TRBJ1-1; size: -; D: -; DNA: TGCGCCAGCAGCTTGGATCGGGGGATTAAGAACACTGAAGCTTTCTTT; CDR3: CASSLDRGIKNTEAFF
V: TRBV11-2; J: TRBJ2-3; size: -; D: TRBD2; DNA: TGTGCCAGCAGCCCGGGACTAGCGAGCACAGATACGCAGTATTTT; CDR3: CASSPGLASTDTQYF
V: TRBV3-1/TRBV3-2; J: TRBJ2-1; size: -; D: TRBD2; DNA: TGTGCCAGCAGTCCTAGCGGGGGGGTCAATGAGCAGTTCTTC; CDR3: CASSPSGGVNEQFF
V: TRBV4-1; J: TRBJ2-5; size: -; D: TRBD2; DNA: TGCGCCAGCAGCCAAGAGAGCGGGGGGGCCCCTCAAGAGACCCAGTACTTC; CDR3: CASSQESGGAPQETQYF
V: TRBV14; J: TRBJ2-7; size: -; D: TRBD2; DNA: TGTGCCAGCAGGCCCATTGGGGAGGGCGAGCAGTACTTC; CDR3: CASRPIGEGEQYF
V: TRBV7-8; J: TRBJ2-7; size: -; D: TRBD1; DNA: TGTGCCAGCAGCTTTTACGGGACAGGCTCCTACGAGCAGTACTTC; CDR3: CASSFYGTGSYEQYF
V: TRBV12-5; J: TRBJ1-1; size: -; D: -; DNA: TGTGCTAGTGGTCCAGGGTACTCTGAAGCTTTCTTT; CDR3: CASGPGYSEAFF
V: TRBV19; J: TRBJ2-3; size: few; D: -; DNA: TGTGCCAGCCGACTAGGAGATACGCAGTATTTT; CDR3: CASRLGDTQYF
V: TRBV11-1; J: TRBJ2-7; size: -; D: -; DNA: TGTGCCAGCAGCTTTCCGTACGGCGAGCAGTACTTC; CDR3: CASSFPYGEQYF
V: TRBV5-5; J: TRBJ1-1; size: -; D: TRBD1; DNA: TGTGCCAGCAGCTCCGAGGGACAGGGAGTTGAAGCTTTCTTT; CDR3: CASSSEGQGVEAFF
V: TRBV5-5; J: TRBJ2-1; size: -; D: TRBD1; DNA: TGTGCCAGCAGCCTCAGGACAGGGGGCGAAAATGAGCAGTTCTTC; CDR3: CASSLRTGGENEQFF
V: TRBV2; J: TRBJ2-1; size: -; D: TRBD2; DNA: TGTGCCAGCGTTAGCGGGGGGTTTTCCGGCGATGAGCAGTTCTTC; CDR3: CASVSGGFSGDEQFF
V: TRBV3-1/TRBV3-2; J: TRBJ2-1; size: -; D: -; DNA: TGTGCCAGCAGCCAAGATCGGGGAGTCACCTACAATGAGCAGTTCTTC; CDR3: CASSQDRGVTYNEQFF
V: TRBV7-3; J: TRBJ2-3; size: -; D: -; DNA: TGTGCCAGCAGCTTAGGGGGGGCGGATACGCAGTATTTT; CDR3: CASSLGGADTQYF
V: TRBV25-1; J: TRBJ2-7; size: -; D: TRBD1; DNA: TGTGCCAGCAGTGGCGGGACAGGCCTCTCCGAGCAGTACTTC; CDR3: CASSGGTGLSEQYF
V: TRBV5-1; J: TRBJ2-7; size: once; D: TRBD1; DNA: TGCGCCAGCAGCTTGGGTCGGACAGGTGGAGCCGAGCAGTACTTC; CDR3: CASSLGRTGGAEQYF
V: TRBV19; J: TRBJ2-3; size: -; D: TRBD2; DNA: TGTGCCAGTACCGCGGGACTAGCTCAGTCAGATACGCAGTATTTT; CDR3: CASTAGLAQSDTQYF
V: TRBV30; J: TRBJ1-2; size: few; D: TRBD1; DNA: TGTGCCTGGGGACAGGGGTGGATCTATGGCTACACCTTC; CDR3: CAWGQGWIYGYTF
V: TRBV30; J: TRBJ1-5; size: -; D: -; DNA: TGTGCCTGGAGTGGGGGGGTCGATCAGCCCCAGCATTTT; CDR3: CAWSGGVDQPQHF
V: TRBV4-2; J: TRBJ1-1; size: once; D: TRBD1; DNA: TGTGCCAGCAGCCAGGCGGACAGGGGGAGCACTGAAGCTTTCTTT; CDR3: CASSQADRGSTEAFF
V: TRBV3-1/TRBV3-2; J: TRBJ1-2; size: once; D: -; DNA: TGTGCCAGCAGCCACGTCCCGTTCGGAGACTATGGCTACACCTTC; CDR3: CASSHVPFGDYGYTF
V: TRBV7-9; J: TRBJ2-1; size: -; D: TRBD1; DNA: TGTGCCAGCAGCCGGGACAGGGGTCCCTACAATGAGCAGTTCTTC; CDR3: CASSRDRGPYNEQFF
V: TRBV7-2; J: TRBJ2-3; size: -; D: -; DNA: TGTGCCAGCAGCTTCAGCGCTGTGGGCACAGATACGCAGTATTTT; CDR3: CASSFSAVGTDTQYF
V: TRBV4-3; J: TRBJ2-1; size: -; D: TRBD2; DNA: TGCGCCAGCAGCCAAGGTAGGGGACTAGCGGATTACAATGAGCAGTTCTTC; CDR3: CASSQGRGLADYNEQFF
V: TRBV7-8; J: TRBJ2-2; size: -; D: TRBD1; DNA: TGTGCCAGCAGCTTCCGGGACAGGGTCCAACTAAGGGACACCGGGGAGCTGTTTTTT; CDR3: CASSFRDRVQLRDTGELFF
V: TRBV11-2; J: TRBJ2-3; size: few; D: TRBD2; DNA: TGTGCCAGCAGCGCCCGGGGGGGCTTGGATACGCAGTATTTT; CDR3: CASSARGGLDTQYF
V: TRBV5-1; J: TRBJ2-3; size: -; D: TRBD2; DNA: TGCGCCAGCAGCTTGGAGCGGGGGAACACAGATACGCAGTATTTT; CDR3: CASSLERGNTDTQYF